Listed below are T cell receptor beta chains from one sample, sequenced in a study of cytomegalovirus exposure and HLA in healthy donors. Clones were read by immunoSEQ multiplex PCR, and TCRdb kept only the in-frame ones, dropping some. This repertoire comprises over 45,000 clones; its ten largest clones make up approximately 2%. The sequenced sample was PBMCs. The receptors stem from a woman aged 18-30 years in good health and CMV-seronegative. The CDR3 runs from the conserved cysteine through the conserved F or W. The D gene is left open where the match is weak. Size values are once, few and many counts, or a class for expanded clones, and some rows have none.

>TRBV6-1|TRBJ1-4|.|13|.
TGTGCCAGCAGTGAACTGACAGCCGAAAAACTGTTTTTT
CASSELTAEKLFF
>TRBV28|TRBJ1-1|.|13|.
TGTGCCAGCAGTTTGAGTCAGAGGACTGAAGCTTTCTTT
CASSLSQRTEAFF
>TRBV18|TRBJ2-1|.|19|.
TGTGCCAGCTCAACAGCTCCAAAGACCCAGGGGATCAGCAACAATGAGCAGTTCTTC
CASSTAPKTQGISNNEQFF
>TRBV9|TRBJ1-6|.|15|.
TGTGCCAGCAGCACCCCTCGGGAGTATAATTCACCCCTCCACTTT
CASSTPREYNSPLHF
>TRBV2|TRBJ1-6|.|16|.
TGTGCCAGCAGTGCCCGGGGGAGCTCCTATAATTCACCCCTCCACTTT
CASSARGSSYNSPLHF
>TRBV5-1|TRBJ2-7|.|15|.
TGCGCCAGCAGATTAATGCCGGGAGCCCGGGGCGAGCAGTACTTC
CASRLMPGARGEQYF
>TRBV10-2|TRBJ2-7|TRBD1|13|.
TGCGCCAGCAAGGGACAGGGGTTCTCCGAGCAGTACTTC
CASKGQGFSEQYF
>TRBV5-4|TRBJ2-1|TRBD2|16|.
TGTGCCAGCAGCTTGGGTCTAGCGGGGGGAGCAGGTGAGCAGTTCTTC
CASSLGLAGGAGEQFF
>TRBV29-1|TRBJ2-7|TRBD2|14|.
TGCAGCGTTGAGTACGCGGGAGGAAGCTACGAGCAGTACTTC
CSVEYAGGSYEQYF
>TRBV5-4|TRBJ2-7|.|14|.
TGTGCCAGCAGCACCAACGCGCAGGGTTACGAGCAGTACTTC
CASSTNAQGYEQYF
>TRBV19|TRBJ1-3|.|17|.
TGTGCCAGTAGTCTCATCCGCACAGCAGGCTCTGGAAACACCATATATTTT
CASSLIRTAGSGNTIYF
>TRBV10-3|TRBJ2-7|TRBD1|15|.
TGTGCCATCAGTTCGAGACAGGGACCCGCCTACGAGCAGTACTTC
CAISSRQGPAYEQYF
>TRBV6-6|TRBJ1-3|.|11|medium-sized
TGTGCCAGCTCCGGGGGAAACACCATATATTTT
CASSGGNTIYF
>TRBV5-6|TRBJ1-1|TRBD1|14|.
TGTGCCAGCAGCCTCCGGGACAGGGTACCCGAAGCTTTCTTT
CASSLRDRVPEAFF
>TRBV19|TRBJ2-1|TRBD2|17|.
TGTGCCAGTAGCCAGACTAGCGGGAGTCTTTCCGACAATGAGCAGTTCTTC
CASSQTSGSLSDNEQFF
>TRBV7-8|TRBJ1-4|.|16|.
TGTGCCAGCAGCTTTATCCGTATCTCAACTAATGAAAAACTGTTTTTT
CASSFIRISTNEKLFF
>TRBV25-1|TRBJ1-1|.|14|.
TGTGCCAGCAGTGAATCTAGAGGGCTCACTGAAGCTTTCTTT
CASSESRGLTEAFF
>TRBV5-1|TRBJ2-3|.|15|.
TGCGCCAGCAGCTTGCCTAGAGGTGAGCCAGATACGCAGTATTTT
CASSLPRGEPDTQYF
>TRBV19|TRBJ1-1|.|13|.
TGTGCCAGTAGTATTTTCGGTCCCACTGAAGCTTTCTTT
CASSIFGPTEAFF
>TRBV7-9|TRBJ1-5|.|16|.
TGTGCCAGCAGCTTGGGACAAAGTGTCAGCAATCAGCCCCAGCATTTT
CASSLGQSVSNQPQHF
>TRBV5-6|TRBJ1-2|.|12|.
TGTGCCAGCAGCTTGTTCCGGGGTGGCTACACCTTC
CASSLFRGGYTF
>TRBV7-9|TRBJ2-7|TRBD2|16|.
TGTGCCAGCAGCTTATTTAGCGGGGACCTCTCCTACGAGCAGTACTTC
CASSLFSGDLSYEQYF
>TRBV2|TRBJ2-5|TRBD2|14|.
TGTGCCAGCACCCAGCGGGGGGCGGGTGAGACCCAGTACTTC
CASTQRGAGETQYF
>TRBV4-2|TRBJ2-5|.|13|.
TGTGCCAGCAGCCAAGTAGAACGGGAGACCCAGTACTTC
CASSQVERETQYF
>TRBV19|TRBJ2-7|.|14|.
TGTGCCAGTACCCCCCGCACAGGGTCCTACGAGCAGTACTTC
CASTPRTGSYEQYF
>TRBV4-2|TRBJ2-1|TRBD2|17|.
TGTGCCAGCAGCCAAGATAGCGGGGCCAGCTCCTACAATGAGCAGTTCTTC
CASSQDSGASSYNEQFF
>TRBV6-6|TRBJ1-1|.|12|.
TGTGCCAGCAGTCCCCAGAACACTGAAGCTTTCTTT
CASSPQNTEAFF
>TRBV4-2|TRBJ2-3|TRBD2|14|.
TGTGCCAGCAGCCGGTCGGGGGGGGCAGATACGCAGTATTTT
CASSRSGGADTQYF
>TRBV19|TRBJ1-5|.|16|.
TGTGCCAGTAGTATCCTGGGGGGAAATAGCAATCAGCCCCAGCATTTT
CASSILGGNSNQPQHF
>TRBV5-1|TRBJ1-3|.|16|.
TGCGCCAGCAGCTTGGAAGGGACAACGTCTGGAAACACCATATATTTT
CASSLEGTTSGNTIYF
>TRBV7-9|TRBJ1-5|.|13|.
TGTGCCAGCAGCTTTGCCGGCGGGCAGCCCCAGCATTTT
CASSFAGGQPQHF
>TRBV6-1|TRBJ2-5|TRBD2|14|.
TGTGCCAGCAGGGAGACTAGCGGGAGCGAGACCCAGTACTTC
CASRETSGSETQYF
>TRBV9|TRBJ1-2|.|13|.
TGTGCCAGCAGCGTAAGGAGTCTCTATGGCTACACCTTC
CASSVRSLYGYTF
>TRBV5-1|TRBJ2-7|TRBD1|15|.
TGCGCCAGCAGCTTGGCCCCGGGACAGGATTACGAGCAGTACTTC
CASSLAPGQDYEQYF
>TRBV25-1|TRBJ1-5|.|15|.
TGTGCCAGCAGTGGACAGGAGTATAGCAATCAGCCCCAGCATTTT
CASSGQEYSNQPQHF
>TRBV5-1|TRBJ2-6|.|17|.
TGCGCCAGCAGCCTCCTTCCGACAGGCTCTGGGGCCAACGTCCTGACTTTC
CASSLLPTGSGANVLTF